The entry below describes one T cell receptor beta chain. Its specificity is unknown. The CDR3 has 13 amino acids. V was shortened by 2 bases and J by 1 base, with 5 bases between the two germline ends. The germline V gene encodes CDR1 SGHAT and CDR2 FQNNGV. The method was immunoSEQ multiplex PCR; TCRdb's version includes in-frame clones alone and lacks a portion of them. There are over 25,000 clones in the sample; around 90% occur only once, and 6.8% lies in the top ten. This specimen belongs to a study of lymphopenia after photon versus proton radiotherapy. General study results and limits: Under photons, naive T cells and diversity fell while effector/memory populations rose. Post-nadir diversity loss with photons came from oligoclonal expansion, particularly CD8+ Temra cells.

This specimen was peripheral blood, taken from a patient treated with photon-based radiotherapy. This TCR derives from a woman aged 45-60 years with pancreatic cancer. The J gene is TRBJ1-1, the V gene TRBV11-2; possibly TRBD1 for D (5 bases). The CDR3 DNA follows: TGTGCCAGCAGCTTACAGGGGAACACTGAAGCTTTCTTT. Translating it yields CASSLQGNTEAFF.